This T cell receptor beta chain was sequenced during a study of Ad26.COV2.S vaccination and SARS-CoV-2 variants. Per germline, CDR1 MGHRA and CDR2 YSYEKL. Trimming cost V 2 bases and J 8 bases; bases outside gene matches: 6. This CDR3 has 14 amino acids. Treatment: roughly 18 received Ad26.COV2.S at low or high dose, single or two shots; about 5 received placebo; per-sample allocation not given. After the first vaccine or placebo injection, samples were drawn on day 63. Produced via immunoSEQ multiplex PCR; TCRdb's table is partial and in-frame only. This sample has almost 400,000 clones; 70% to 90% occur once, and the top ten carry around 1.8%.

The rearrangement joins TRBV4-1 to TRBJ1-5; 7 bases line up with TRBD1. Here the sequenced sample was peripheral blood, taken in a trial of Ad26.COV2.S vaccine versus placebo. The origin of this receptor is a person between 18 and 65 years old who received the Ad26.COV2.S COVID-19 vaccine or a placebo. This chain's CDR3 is CASSQRGPVEPQHF. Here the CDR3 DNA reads TGCGCCAGCAGCCAAAGGGGGCCGGTGGAGCCCCAGCATTTT.